A single sample is the source of the 7 T cell receptor beta chains below, sequenced in a study of cytotoxic CD8 clonotypes in ibrutinib-treated CLL. Clones were read by immunoSEQ multiplex PCR, and TCRdb kept only the in-frame ones, dropping some. This table holds approximately 92,000 clones, 60% to 80% found once. Specimen: PBMCs, collected after 24 months of ibrutinib treatment. These receptors all come from a human donor with chronic lymphocytic leukemia.

The CDR3 DNA follows: TGTGCCAGTAGTCCCCCCCTGTCCTACGAGCAGTACTTC. It encodes CASSPPLSYEQYF. This chain links TRBV19 with TRBJ2-7; D unclear. V was pared by 5 bases and J by 1 base, with 9 bases between. The CDR3 runs to 13 residues. CDR1 is LNHDA, CDR2 SQIVND, per germline (reference sequence).

The chain uses TRBV28 and TRBJ1-1, with a tentative D call TRBD1 (6 bases). The V and J ends lost 5 bases and 5 bases respectively, with 15 bases between them. The CDR3 has 14 amino acids. Germline CDR1 MDHEN, CDR2 SYDVKM. The CDR3 bases are TGTGCCAGCAGTCAAATAACAGGGCGGACTGAAGCTTTCTTT. Translating it yields CASSQITGRTEAFF. The full variable domain, its missing parts supplied by reference TRBV28 and TRBJ1-1, is DVKVTQSSRYLVKRTGEKVFLECVQDMDHENMFWYRQDPGLGLRLIYFSYDVKMKEKGDIPEGYSVSREKKERFSLILESASTNQTSMYLCASSQITGRTEAFFGQGTRLTVV.

The rearrangement links TRBV5-1 to TRBJ2-1; D is uncertain. This CDR3 is built from 12 residues. Trimming removed 1 base from V and 1 base from J, with 0 bases in between. CDR1 is SGHRS, CDR2 YFSETQ, per germline. The CDR3, as DNA: TGCGCCAGCAGCTTGTCCTACAATGAGCAGTTCTTC. Translation: CASSLSYNEQFF.

This chain uses TRBV19 with TRBJ1-6; 7 bases are shared with TRBD1. Trimming at V came to 4 bases and at J to 5 bases, leaving 8 bases not matched to a gene. The length of the CDR3 is 16 residues. The germline CDR1 and CDR2 sequences are LNHDA and SQIVND (reference sequence). The CDR3 loop reads CASSNTGVRNNSPLHF. The CDR3 DNA reads TGTGCCAGTAGTAATACAGGGGTACGGAATAATTCACCCCTCCACTTT.

This sequence joins TRBV14 and TRBJ1-1; D unresolved. Germline values: CDR1 SGHDN, CDR2 FVKESK. The CDR3 loop spans 14 amino acids. Trimming left V 3 bases short and J 7 bases short, with 15 bases between. CDR3 sequence reads: CASSHSGRKHEAFF. CDR3 in DNA: TGTGCCAGCAGCCATTCAGGACGCAAGCATGAAGCTTTCTTT. The complete variable domain, with remaining parts taken from reference TRBV14 and TRBJ1-1, reads EAGVTQFPSHSVIEKGQTVTLRCDPISGHDNLYWYRRVMGKEIKFLLHFVKESKQDESGMPNNRFLAERTGGTYSTLKVQPAELEDSGVYFCASSHSGRKHEAFFGQGTRLTVV.

The chain has TRBV30 and TRBJ1-4; tentative D call: TRBD1 (5 bases). V lost 4 bases and J 0 bases, leaving 12 bases between the germline ends. The germline V gene has CDR1 GTSNPN and CDR2 SVGIG (reference sequence). The CDR3 has 15 residues. CDR3 nucleotides: TGTGCCTGGACTGGGGGTCCTGCAACTAATGAAAAACTGTTTTTT. Its translation is CAWTGGPATNEKLFF.

The CDR3 here is CASSLVPDTNSPLHF. CDR3 nucleotides: TGCGCCAGCAGCTTGGTTCCGGACACCAATTCACCCCTCCACTTT. V usage is TRBV5-1 and J usage is TRBJ1-6; perhaps TRBD1 as D (5 bases). The CDR3 covers 15 residues. V gave up 0 bases and J gave up 7 bases, with 11 bases separating them. Germline V gene data show CDR1 as SGHRS and CDR2 as YFSETQ. The full variable domain, its missing parts supplied by reference TRBV5-1 and TRBJ1-6, is KAGVTQTPRYLIKTRGQQVTLSCSPISGHRSVSWYQQTPGQGLQFLFEYFSETQRNKGNFPGRFSGRQFSNSRSEMNVSTLELGDSALYLCASSLVPDTNSPLHFGNGTRLTVT.